These 29 T cell receptor beta chains were sequenced from one sample in a study of beta chain features in type 1 diabetes. Study observations and caveats: People with Type 1 diabetes carried modestly yet significantly shorter TCRB CDR3s in all four CD4+ subsets.

Investigators reverse transcribed all isolated RNA, so they sequenced expressed TCRB transcripts. Repertoires were generated with immunoSEQ multiplex PCR, while TCRdb's copy carries only in-frame clones and drops some. The data contain fewer than 350,000 clones, about 15% of them seen just once; the ten biggest clones take up 0.015% to 0.017%. Their recognized antigens are unknown. Sequences were obtained from naive CD4+ T cells from blood. All receptors come from a man aged 18 to 30 with type 1 diabetes.

This clone has just a few counts. The J gene is TRBJ2-3, the V gene TRBV5-4; TRBD2 aligns across 14 bases. The germline V gene encodes CDR1 SGHNT and CDR2 YYREEE (reference sequence). V shed 4 bases, J shed 3 bases, and the junction held 1 base outside the gene matches. CDR3 size: 15 residues. The CDR3 sequence is CASSGLAGGTDTQYF. The CDR3 region has the DNA TGTGCCAGCAGCGGACTAGCGGGAGGTACAGATACGCAGTATTTT.

The chain uses TRBV14 and TRBJ1-2; TRBD1 matches at 9 bases. Germline assignment: CDR1 SGHDN and CDR2 FVKESK. CDR3 length equals 13 residues. Germline trimming cut 4 bases from V and 6 bases from J; bases unmatched to any gene: 3. CDR3 protein: CASSRRTGDGYTF. CDR3 DNA sequence: TGTGCCAGCAGCCGCCGGACAGGGGATGGCTACACCTTC.

A few counts support this clone. V usage is TRBV4-2 and J usage is TRBJ2-1; 9 bases match TRBD2. Germline lookup yields CDR1 LGHNA and CDR2 YNFKEQ. With 0 bases clipped from V and 4 bases from J, the junction kept 1 base outside the gene matches. The CDR3 has 15 residues. Here the CDR3 DNA reads TGTGCCAGCAGCCAAGACCTAGCGGGATACAATGAGCAGTTCTTC. As protein: CASSQDLAGYNEQFF.

This clone was found a few times. Other DNA sequences in this specimen translate into the identical CDR3. The chain recombines TRBV29-1 with TRBJ2-7; possibly TRBD1 for D (5 bases). V was shortened by 5 bases and J by 2 bases, with 10 bases between the two germline ends. The V gene's germline CDR1 is SQVTM and CDR2 ANQGSEA. The CDR3 totals 12 residues. This chain's CDR3 is CSVRDRTYEQYF. CDR3 bases: TGCAGCGTTCGAGACAGAACCTACGAGCAGTACTTC.

This chain joins TRBV7-9 and TRBJ1-4; tentative D call: TRBD1 (6 bases). Germline V gene sequence: CDR1 SEHNR, CDR2 FQNEAQ (reference sequence). The CDR3 consists of 15 residues. Between the trimmed V and J ends, which lost 2 bases and 7 bases, there was a span of 14 bases. The CDR3 DNA sequence: TGTGCCAGCAGCTTACCCGGGACAACTGGTGAAAAACTGTTTTTT. It codes for CASSLPGTTGEKLFF.

This chain connects TRBV11-2 to TRBJ1-1; 7 nucleotides match TRBD1. V dropped 5 bases and J dropped 6; count of bases not matched to a gene: 9. This CDR3 is built from 14 residues. Germline V gene data show CDR1 as SGHAT and CDR2 as FQNNGV. CDR3 coding DNA: TGTGCCAGCAGCCTGACAGGGCTTGACGCTGAAGCTTTCTTT. It specifies CASSLTGLDAEAFF.

This chain links TRBV11-2 with TRBJ1-5; 8 bases fit TRBD1. The CDR3 spans 15 residues. Germline V gene data show CDR1 as SGHAT and CDR2 as FQNNGV. With V trimmed by 5 bases and J by 0 bases, 3 bases remained unmatched. CDR3 residues: CASSPGGYSNQPQHF. The CDR3 DNA reads TGTGCCAGCAGCCCAGGGGGCTATAGCAATCAGCCCCAGCATTTT.

This clone was counted a few times. The V call is TRBV19, the J call TRBJ2-3, with 14 nucleotides matching TRBD2. Trimming took 5 bases from V and 5 from J; bases not matched to a gene: 3. The CDR3 contains 15 residues. Per the germline V gene, CDR1 is LNHDA and CDR2 is SQIVND (reference sequence). In DNA, the CDR3 is TGTGCCAGTAGTTCCGGACTAGCGGGGGGAGATACGCAGTATTTT. Translating gives CASSSGLAGGDTQYF.

The chain couples TRBV6-5 to TRBJ2-7; 8 bases fit TRBD1. This CDR3 contains 14 residues. V was pared by 4 bases and J by 5 bases, with 7 bases of the junction left unmatched. Looked up from germline, CDR1 is MNHEY and CDR2 is SVGAGI. The DNA for the CDR3 is TGTGCCAGCAGTTCCCGGGACAGGTACGACGAGCAGTACTTC. Its protein is CASSSRDRYDEQYF.

This clone was counted only a few times. This chain uses TRBV25-1 with TRBJ1-1, with D perhaps matching TRBD1 (5 bases). V was pared by 7 bases and J by 1 base, with 13 bases between. The CDR3 runs 14 residues. Germline CDR1 and CDR2: MGHDK and SYGVNS. CDR3 bases: TGTGCCAGCACCCAAGGGGATAGGAACACTGAAGCTTTCTTT. Amino acids: CASTQGDRNTEAFF. Full variable domain (missing parts from reference TRBV25-1 and TRBJ1-1): EADIYQTPRYLVIGTGKKITLECSQTMGHDKMYWYQQDPGMELHLIHYSYGVNSTEKGDLSSESTVSRIRTEHFPLTLESARPSHTSQYLCASTQGDRNTEAFFGQGTRLTVV.

The V and J genes are TRBV5-4 and TRBJ2-1, with 10 positions matching TRBD1. V lost 5 bases, J lost 12 bases, and 14 bases stayed unmatched. This CDR3 region has 15 residues. Germline V gene sequence: CDR1 SGHNT, CDR2 YYREEE (reference sequence). This CDR3 is CASSPEGQGTRGQFF. The CDR3 DNA sequence: TGTGCCAGCAGTCCTGAGGGACAGGGGACTCGGGGGCAGTTCTTC. The full variable domain, with the rest looked up from reference TRBV5-4 and TRBJ2-1, is ETGVTQSPTHLIKTRGQQVTLRCSSQSGHNTVSWYQQALGQGPQFIFQYYREEENGRGNFPPRFSGLQFPNYSSELNVNALELDDSALYLCASSPEGQGTRGQFFGPGTRLTVL.

A few counts support this clone. The chain has TRBV6-1 and TRBJ2-7, with D maybe TRBD1 (6 bases). The germline V gene encodes CDR1 MNHNS and CDR2 SASEGT. The CDR3 is 17 residues long. V was pared by 1 base and J by 1 base, with 17 bases between. CDR3 region: CASSEGRWADRSYEQYF. The CDR3 nucleotides read TGTGCCAGCAGTGAAGGGAGGTGGGCGGACAGATCCTACGAGCAGTACTTC.

The chain uses TRBV7-2 and TRBJ1-1; tentative D call: TRBD1 (6 bases). Germline V CDR1 and CDR2: SGHTA, FQGNSA. The CDR3 sequence is 15 residues long. Trimming took off 5 bases at V and 7 bases at J, with 20 bases between the two ends. The CDR3 sequence: CASSRTGTLSGEAFF. The CDR3 region has the DNA TGTGCCAGCAGCCGTACCGGGACACTTTCCGGTGAAGCTTTCTTT.

This rearrangement joins TRBV28 to TRBJ2-7; 9 nucleotides line up with TRBD1. CDR1 MDHEN and CDR2 SYDVKM come from the germline V gene. V dropped 7 bases and J dropped 4; count of bases not matched to a gene: 11. The CDR3 has 15 residues. As DNA, the CDR3 is TGTGCCAGCACCTCTTCGGACAGGGGCGGTTACGAGCAGTACTTC. The encoded protein is CASTSSDRGGYEQYF.

The table lists this clone with a few counts. The chain combines TRBV9 with TRBJ1-6; TRBD1 matches at 10 bases. The V gene's germline CDR1 is SGDLS and CDR2 YYNGEE. The length of the CDR3 is 16 residues. V gave up 3 bases and J gave up 4 bases; unmatched junction bases: 4. CDR3 in DNA: TGTGCCAGCAGCGCCGACAGGGGGCTTTATAATTCACCCCTCCACTTT. Protein sequence: CASSADRGLYNSPLHF. The full variable domain, rest sourced from reference TRBV9 and TRBJ1-6, is DSGVTQTPKHLITATGQRVTLRCSPRSGDLSVYWYQQSLDQGLQFLIQYYNGEERAKGNILERFSAQQFPDLHSELNLSSLELGDSALYFCASSADRGLYNSPLHFGNGTRLTVT.

There are a few counts of this clone. The genes are TRBV11-2 and TRBJ1-2, with D possibly being TRBD1 (6 bases). Deletions cut 4 bases from V and 5 bases from J, with 8 bases between. Germline CDR1 is SGHAT and CDR2 is FQNNGV. This CDR3 contains 12 residues. Written as DNA, the CDR3 is TGTGCCAGCAGCTGGGACATTTATGGCTACACCTTC. Amino acids: CASSWDIYGYTF.

This clone was counted between two and nine times. The gene calls are TRBV4-3 and TRBJ2-7; 9 bases agree with TRBD1. Germline trimming cut 5 bases from V and 5 bases from J; bases unmatched to any gene: 16. From germline, CDR1 is LGHNA and CDR2 YSLEER. The CDR3 is 17 amino acids. For the CDR3, the DNA is TGCGCCAGCAGCAGTGTCGTTTCGGGACAGGGTACCCACGAGCAGTACTTC. Protein: CASSSVVSGQGTHEQYF.

This clone has more than one count but fewer than ten. The V gene is TRBV30, the J gene TRBJ2-7; D is perhaps TRBD1 (6 bases). CDR3 length: 14 residues. Germline V gives CDR1 GTSNPN, CDR2 SVGIG (reference sequence). CDR3 nucleotide sequence: TGTGCTTTCGCATCCGGGACACAACGTTACGAGCAGTACTTC. The encoded protein is CAFASGTQRYEQYF.

This clone was recorded a few times. The gene calls are TRBV7-9 and TRBJ2-2, with D perhaps TRBD1 (5 bases). CDR3 length equals 16 residues. Trimming pared 7 bases from V and 7 bases from J, leaving 22 bases between. CDR1 and CDR2 (germline): SEHNR, FQNEAQ (reference sequence). The CDR3 region is CASILKGAARNGELFF. The CDR3, as DNA: TGTGCCAGCATCCTAAAAGGGGCGGCGAGGAACGGGGAGCTGTTTTTT.

CDR3 amino acids: CSVERLAGVERETQYF. DNA for the CDR3: TGCAGCGTTGAGAGGCTAGCGGGCGTTGAGCGAGAGACCCAGTACTTC. V usage is TRBV29-1 and J usage is TRBJ2-5, with 8 positions matching TRBD2. The CDR3 loop spans 16 amino acids. Trimming removed 3 bases from V and 4 bases from J; junction bases left unmatched: 13. Germline V CDR1 and CDR2: SQVTM, ANQGSEA. Combining the CDR3 with reference TRBV29-1 and TRBJ2-5 gives the whole variable domain SAVISQKPSRDICQRGTSLTIQCQVDSQVTMMFWYRQQPGQSLTLIATANQGSEATYESGFVIDKFPISRPNLTFSTLTVSNMSPEDSSIYLCSVERLAGVERETQYFGPGTRLLVL.

The V and J genes are TRBV5-1 and TRBJ2-5; D might be TRBD2 (5 bases). The CDR3 consists of 13 residues. The germline gives CDR1 SGHRS, CDR2 YFSETQ. Trimming stripped 0 bases from V and 4 bases from J, with 7 bases between. Here the CDR3 reads CASSLGTRETQYF. CDR3 coding DNA: TGCGCCAGCAGCTTGGGGACTCGAGAGACCCAGTACTTC.

V and J are TRBV4-2 and TRBJ1-2; D unresolved. V lost 6 bases to trimming and J lost 8 bases, with 7 bases between them. Per the germline V gene, CDR1 is LGHNA and CDR2 is YNFKEQ. The length of the CDR3 is 10 residues. The CDR3 spells CASRGEGYTF. Written as DNA, the CDR3 is TGTGCCAGCAGGGGCGAGGGCTACACCTTC.

The rearrangement uses TRBV27 and TRBJ2-5; 10 bases map to TRBD1. The germline CDR1 and CDR2 sequences are MNHEY and SMNVEV (reference sequence). The CDR3 is 15 amino acids. Trimming took 5 bases from V and 7 from J; bases not matched to a gene: 10. This CDR3 reads CASSPRDRGTATQYF. The CDR3 DNA is TGTGCCAGCAGTCCCCGGGACAGGGGAACGGCGACCCAGTACTTC.

This clone was detected only a few times. The chain has TRBV30 and TRBJ1-5; D call uncertain. The CDR3 contains 14 residues. Germline loops: CDR1 GTSNPN, CDR2 SVGIG (reference sequence). Trimming removed 0 bases at V and 3 bases at J, with 9 bases between. The CDR3 DNA follows: TGTGCCTGGAGTGTAGGACTTTACAATCAGCCCCAGCATTTT. This sequence encodes CAWSVGLYNQPQHF. Variable domain in full (rest from reference TRBV30 and TRBJ1-5): SQTIHQWPATLVQPVGSPLSLECTVEGTSNPNLYWYRQAAGRGLQLLFYSVGIGQISSEVPQNLSASRPQDRQFILSSKKLLLSDSGFYLCAWSVGLYNQPQHFGDGTRLSIL.

The V gene is TRBV25-1, the J gene TRBJ1-2, with 7 bases identical to TRBD1. This CDR3 has 16 amino acids. Unmatched junction bases numbered 5, after V lost 0 bases and J lost 1 base. CDR1 is MGHDK, CDR2 SYGVNS, per germline. Here the CDR3 reads CASSEYLAGGNYGYTF. The CDR3 DNA reads as TGTGCCAGCAGTGAATATCTGGCAGGGGGTAACTATGGCTACACCTTC.

The genes are TRBV6-6 and TRBJ2-5, with a weak D call TRBD1 (6 bases). The CDR3 has 14 residues. The V and J ends lost 2 bases and 4 bases respectively, with 11 bases between them. The germline gives CDR1 MNHNY, CDR2 SVGAGI (reference sequence). DNA for the CDR3: TGTGCCAGCAGTTACGTGGACAGAGCAGAGACCCAGTACTTC. Translation gives CASSYVDRAETQYF.

This chain uses TRBV5-4 with TRBJ2-7; TRBD1 aligns across 8 bases. The CDR3 totals 13 residues. Germline loops: CDR1 SGHNT, CDR2 YYREEE (reference sequence). V was clipped by 4 bases and J by 5 bases; unmatched bases: 5. The CDR3 loop reads CASSLDRADEQYF. CDR3 nucleotides: TGTGCCAGCAGCCTGGACAGGGCCGACGAGCAGTACTTC.

V usage is TRBV5-1 and J usage is TRBJ2-5; the D gene is possibly TRBD2 (5 bases). V was shortened by 4 bases and J by 5 bases, with 12 bases between the two germline ends. Germline loops: CDR1 SGHRS, CDR2 YFSETQ. This CDR3 comprises 13 residues. The CDR3 DNA reads as TGCGCCAGCAGCGACGGGATGGGGGAGACCCAGTACTTC. Protein: CASSDGMGETQYF.

This clone was detected only a few times. The rearrangement links TRBV4-3 to TRBJ1-2, with 8 bases that match TRBD1. Trimming took 0 bases from V and 4 from J; bases not matched to a gene: 7. The length of the CDR3 is 16 residues. CDR1 is LGHNA, CDR2 YSLEER, per germline. CDR3 residues: CASSQDLGTGSYGYTF. The CDR3 DNA reads TGCGCCAGCAGCCAAGATCTCGGGACAGGTTCCTATGGCTACACCTTC.